What follows are 22 T cell receptor beta chains derived from one specimen sequenced in a study of T cells in Graves' hyperthyroidism and ophthalmopathy. Amplified TCR beta CDR3 regions derived from RNA transcripts. Using the HTBI primer set, a first-round RT-PCR was run on the TCR CDR3. TCRdb re-analysed the multiplex PCR reads in MiXCR, keeping a single row per CDR3 protein. The sample has about 350,000 distinct CDR3 sequences; over 11% are singletons. Sequenced: blood. These receptors were obtained from a woman aged 30 to 39 with Graves' hyperthyroidism.

On this clonotype: This could be a read error, since a much larger clone is one nucleotide away. The gene calls are TRBV28 and TRBJ2-3; 10 bases fit TRBD1. Germline CDR1 is MDHEN and CDR2 is SYDVKM. J gave up 5 bases and V 7 bases, and 18 bases lay outside the gene matches. The CDR3 is 18 amino acids. The CDR3 sequence: CASNLTPDPRDRGDTQYF. The CDR3 DNA reads as TGTGCCAGCAACCTTACTCCCGACCCCCGGGACAGGGGAGATACGCAGTATTTT.

A single count supports this clonotype. The chain recombines TRBV7-8 with TRBJ2-3, with TRBD1 matching 9 bases. CDR3 length: 15 residues. The V gene's germline CDR1 is SGHVS and CDR2 FQNEAQ. After removal of 6 bases from V and 5 bases from J, the junction contained 9 bases not matched to a gene. In DNA form, the CDR3 reads TGTGCCAGCAGGACAAGGACAGGGGCAGGAGATACGCAGTATTTT. It codes for CASRTRTGAGDTQYF. Full variable domain (missing parts from reference TRBV7-8 and TRBJ2-3): GAGVSQSPRYKVAKRGQDVALRCDPISGHVSLFWYQQALGQGPEFLTYFQNEAQLDKSGLPSDRFFAERPEGSVSTLKIQRTQQEDSAVYLCASRTRTGAGDTQYFGPGTRLTVL.

This clonotype appeared many times. The CDR3 coding sequence is TGTGCCAGCAGCTTGGGGAGGGCTAGCAATCAGCCCCAGCATTTT. Residues: CASSLGRASNQPQHF. This chain links TRBV7-2 with TRBJ1-5; no clear D gene. Germline assignment: CDR1 SGHTA and CDR2 FQGNSA. V was shortened by 3 bases and J by 0 bases, with 9 bases between the two germline ends. This CDR3 is built from 15 residues.

This clonotype appeared a few times. The chain carries TRBV14 and TRBJ2-7, with no clear D. The CDR3 length is 13 residues. With 0 bases removed from V and 3 bases from J, the gap between germline ends came to 6 bases. Germline V gives CDR1 SGHDN, CDR2 FVKESK. Written as DNA, the CDR3 is TGTGCCAGCAGCCAAGAAACCATCTACGAGCAGTACTTC. Protein: CASSQETIYEQYF. Drawing the rest from reference TRBV14 and TRBJ2-7, the complete variable domain is EAGVTQFPSHSVIEKGQTVTLRCDPISGHDNLYWYRRVMGKEIKFLLHFVKESKQDESGMPNNRFLAERTGGTYSTLKVQPAELEDSGVYFCASSQETIYEQYFGPGTRLTVT.

At least ten counts were recorded for this clonotype. The chain combines TRBV12-3 or TRBV12-4 with TRBJ1-1; D is ambiguous. V gave up 6 bases and J gave up 7 bases, with 15 bases separating them. This CDR3 is 13 amino acids long. The CDR3 is CASSRPPVGEAFF. DNA for the CDR3: TGTGCCAGCAGCCGTCCCCCAGTGGGTGAAGCTTTCTTT.

This clonotype has only a few counts. The chain employs TRBV30 and TRBJ2-5; TRBD2 might be the D (5 bases). CDR1 and CDR2 from the germline V gene are GTSNPN and SVGIG (reference sequence). The CDR3 sequence is 12 residues long. With 1 base removed from V and 7 bases from J, the gap between germline ends came to 10 bases. The CDR3 sequence is CAWSGVRGTQYF. CDR3 coding DNA: TGTGCCTGGAGTGGCGTCCGGGGGACCCAGTACTTC.

The chain recombines TRBV3-1 with TRBJ2-1; no definite D call. V lost 0 bases to trimming and J lost 8 bases, with 5 bases between them. CDR1 LGHDT and CDR2 YNNKEL come from the germline V gene (reference sequence). The CDR3 is made up of 12 amino acids. The CDR3 spells CASSQEGHEQFF. CDR3 in DNA: TGTGCCAGCAGCCAAGAAGGTCATGAGCAGTTCTTC.

This clonotype was detected many times. The chain has TRBV27 and TRBJ2-5, with TRBD1 matching 8 bases. J gave up 5 bases and V 1 base, and 15 bases lay outside the gene matches. The germline V gene has CDR1 MNHEY and CDR2 SMNVEV (reference sequence). The CDR3 loop spans 18 amino acids. The DNA for the CDR3 is TGTGCCAGCAGTTTATTGCCCACCTCCGCAGGGGGCCTTGAGACCCAGTACTTC. Translation gives CASSLLPTSAGGLETQYF.

This clonotype was counted a single time. This clone may be a read error of a much larger clone one base away. The genes are TRBV3-1 and TRBJ2-7; 8 bases are a match to TRBD2. CDR1 is LGHDT, CDR2 YNNKEL, per germline (reference sequence). This CDR3 is 15 amino acids long. The CDR3: CASSQGDSGAYEQHF. The CDR3 DNA reads TGTGCCAGCAGCCAAGGTGATAGCGGGGCCTACGAGCAGCACTTC.

Here the CDR3 reads CSARPLLEGGLYNEQFF. The CDR3 region has the DNA TGCAGTGCTAGACCCCTTTTGGAGGGAGGCCTCTACAATGAGCAGTTCTTC. The genes are TRBV20-1 and TRBJ2-1; the D gene is possibly TRBD2 (6 bases). The length of the CDR3 is 17 residues. The V and J ends lost 2 bases and 3 bases respectively, with 20 bases between them. The germline gives CDR1 DFQATT, CDR2 SNEGSKA (reference sequence).

This clonotype showed up many times. The V gene is TRBV6-2 or TRBV6-3, the J gene TRBJ2-7; 10 bases agree with TRBD2. CDR3 length: 14 residues. Germline lookup yields CDR1 MNHEY and CDR2 SVGEGT. V trimming: 2 bases; J trimming: 6 bases; junction bases outside the gene matches: 4. The CDR3 sequence is CASSYLAGESEQYF. The CDR3 DNA reads TGTGCCAGCAGTTACCTAGCGGGAGAAAGCGAGCAGTACTTC.

This clonotype was counted only a few times. This chain joins TRBV20-1 and TRBJ1-2, with 7 nucleotides matching TRBD1. In germline, CDR1 is DFQATT, CDR2 SNEGSKA (reference sequence). This CDR3 is 13 amino acids long. The CDR3 spells CSPPTGQKGGYTF. DNA of the CDR3: TGCAGCCCCCCCACGGGACAGAAGGGGGGCTACACCTTC.

This sequence joins TRBV27 and TRBJ1-2, with 7 bases aligning to TRBD1. This CDR3 comprises 13 residues. V lost 9 bases and J lost 5; bases outside the gene matches: 9. The germline V gene has CDR1 MNHEY and CDR2 SMNVEV (reference sequence). CDR3 DNA sequence: TGTGCCAGTTCCCCGACAGGGACATATGGCTACACCTTC. It is translated as CASSPTGTYGYTF.

This chain links TRBV18 with TRBJ2-5; TRBD1 is a possible D gene (6 bases). Per germline, CDR1 KGHSH and CDR2 LQKENI. The length of the CDR3 is 15 residues. V gave up 6 bases and J gave up 2 bases, with 16 bases separating them. CDR3 residues: CASSEGQNFQETQYF. CDR3 in DNA: TGTGCCAGCTCGGAAGGACAGAATTTTCAAGAGACCCAGTACTTC.

This clonotype was recorded a few times. V is TRBV15 and J is TRBJ1-6; D possibly corresponds to TRBD1 (5 bases). V was pared by 1 base and J by 6 bases, with 10 bases between. Germline V gene lookup returns CDR1 LNHNV and CDR2 YYDKDF (reference sequence). This CDR3 has 15 amino acids. CDR3 region: CATSRVRQGNSPLHF. The CDR3 DNA reads TGTGCCACCAGCAGAGTTCGCCAGGGTAATTCACCCCTCCACTTT.

This clonotype was picked up many times. V and J are TRBV28 and TRBJ2-1; 8 bases match TRBD2. The length of the CDR3 is 16 residues. CDR1 MDHEN and CDR2 SYDVKM come from the germline V gene. V shed 6 bases and J 3 bases; nucleotides not matched to a gene: 10. The CDR3 DNA reads TGTGCCAGCAGCTTAAGCGGGAGCAGGGGCTACAATGAGCAGTTCTTC. This encodes CASSLSGSRGYNEQFF. Looking up the rest from reference TRBV28 and TRBJ2-1 gives the full variable domain: DVKVTQSSRYLVKRTGEKVFLECVQDMDHENMFWYRQDPGLGLRLIYFSYDVKMKEKGDIPEGYSVSREKKERFSLILESASTNQTSMYLCASSLSGSRGYNEQFFGPGTRLTVL.

This clonotype was seen repeatedly, ten times or more. The V call is TRBV12-3 or TRBV12-4, the J call TRBJ1-6; unclear D gene. This CDR3 region has 13 residues. V lost 7 bases, J lost 9 bases, and 13 bases lay in between. For the CDR3, the DNA is TGTGCCAGCACTTCCCTGGGGTTTTCACCCCTCCACTTT. Its protein product is CASTSLGFSPLHF.

This clonotype was seen more than once but under ten times. The chain has TRBV30 and TRBJ2-5; TRBD1 might be the D (5 bases). The CDR3 is 13 amino acids. V was pared by 1 base and J by 3 bases, with 9 bases between. Germline CDR1 is GTSNPN and CDR2 is SVGIG (reference sequence). The CDR3, as DNA: TGTGCCTGGAGTGATACAGGAGAAGAGACCCAGTACTTC. It translates to CAWSDTGEETQYF.

The chain's CDR3 is CASSFSGSGDEQYF. The CDR3 DNA reads as TGTGCCAGCAGCTTTAGCGGGAGCGGGGACGAGCAGTACTTC. J is TRBJ2-7 and V is TRBV13, with 9 nucleotides matching TRBD2. Germline V gene sequence: CDR1 PRHDT, CDR2 FYEKMQ (reference sequence). V shed 3 bases and J 5 bases; nucleotides not matched to a gene: 5. The length of the CDR3 is 14 residues.

This clonotype was found a few times. The chain recombines TRBV25-1 with TRBJ2-7; D uncertain. Germline assignment: CDR1 MGHDK and CDR2 SYGVNS. This CDR3 is 12 amino acids long. Trimming stripped 4 bases from V and 9 bases from J, with 13 bases between. The CDR3 bases are TGTGCCAGCAGTGCCCCCCAGTTGGGGCAGTACTTC. Translating it yields CASSAPQLGQYF.

The chain couples TRBV4-2 to TRBJ2-2; no clear D. The germline V and J ends were trimmed by 7 bases and 4 bases, with 16 bases remaining between them. From germline, CDR1 is LGHNA and CDR2 YNFKEQ. The length of the CDR3 is 15 residues. Here the CDR3 reads CASTPGWDPTGELFF. The CDR3 DNA reads as TGTGCCAGCACCCCTGGCTGGGATCCCACCGGGGAGCTGTTTTTT.

This clonotype was recorded a few times. The chain has TRBV5-5 and TRBJ2-7; D remains unclear. CDR1 SGHKS and CDR2 YYEKEE come from the germline V gene (reference sequence). This CDR3 has 13 residues. Trimming took 3 bases from V and 3 from J, leaving 10 bases between them. This CDR3 is CASSSRPYYEQYF. The CDR3 nucleotides are TGTGCCAGCAGCTCCAGACCGTACTACGAGCAGTACTTC.